This T cell receptor (beta chain) was retrieved from a study of blood T cell repertoires in COVID-19 (dated by TCRdb to 2019 to 2021). In the study overall: Collaborator samples came from the United States, Italy and Spain and covered acute and convalescent phases of COVID-19. The material from the prospective study consisted of cDNA or gDNA derived from T cells, B-cell-depleted T cells, or PBMCs. Where HLA class I and class II types were available, the types were taken from metadata supplied by the sample provider, not from assay-based typing. The sample metadata nearly always contained a de-identified subject ID, COVID-19 status, age in years and sex. Subjects who had been exposed to COVID-19, were actively infected with it, or had recovered from it provided the deeply sampled blood TCRbeta repertoires that made up the dataset. Samples were obtained from the ongoing ImmuneRACE study (first 160 participants) and from 1,254 subjects provided by 6 global collaborators. The repertoires were released in a freely available public database meant as a resource for research on the immune response to SARS-CoV-2.

From cysteine to phenylalanine, the CDR3 is 14 amino acids long. Just the 42-base CDR3 DNA is kept, in frame starting at base 1. Trimming removed 1 base from V and 6 bases from J, leaving 10 bases between the germline ends. CDR1 and CDR2 are read off the germline V gene as SNHLY and FYNNEI. TCRbeta CDR3 regions were amplified from genomic DNA using the immunoSEQ Assay, a bias-controlled multiplex PCR. On the authors' methods: Within the assay, amplification of reference gene primers was used to estimate how many nucleated cells each sample contained. To quantify the absolute abundance of each unique TCRbeta CDR3 rearrangement, sequence reads were collapsed and filtered. For each sample, productive Simpson clonality was calculated by taking the square root of Simpson's diversity index across productive rearrangements. TCRdb's version of the immuneACCESS table is confined to in-frame rearrangements and falls short of the full clone set. An unresolved V gene accounts for under half of the shortfall where checked; the remainder is of unknown origin. The V and J calls and clone size are taken from that table; D and trimming were inferred from the DNA. Across this sample there are roughly 73,000 clones, with more than 90% seen only once. Over 1.2% of the sample goes to the ten largest clones.

On this clone: What this receptor recognizes is not known. No much larger clonotype is one base removed from it; base qualities were not supplied.

The collaborating institutions used their own protocols to collect whole blood in K2EDTA tubes. For TCRbeta analysis, collaborator samples were shipped as frozen whole blood, as isolated PBMCs, or as DNA extracted from either sample type. Summary of the overall study and its limitations: The amount of clinical and demographic metadata varied by source and participant and was provided uncurated.

Sequencing input: peripheral blood. The receptor chain draws on TRBV2 and TRBJ1-5, with TRBD1 tentatively as D gene (5 bases match). The clonotype comes from a middle-aged man with acute or convalescent COVID-19. The bases are TGTGCCAGCAGTGAAGGCAGGGTTAGTCAGCCCCAGCATTTT. Its product reads: CASSEGRVSQPQHF. Here the CDR3 is joined to the reference TRBV2 and TRBJ1-5 genes, and the full variable domain is: EPEVTQTPSHQVTQMGQEVILRCVPISNHLYFYWYRQILGQKVEFLVSFYNNEISEKSEIFDDQFSVERPDGSNFTLKIRSTKLEDSAMYFCASSEGRVSQPQHFGDGTRLSIL.